The source of this T cell receptor (beta chain) is a study of T cells in Graves' hyperthyroidism and ophthalmopathy. Study-level information: Peripheral blood collection took place at initial diagnosis, before any treatment.

The study, taken as a whole, reports: Blood also held most thyroid clonotypes expanded beyond 0.001.

Fresh peripheral blood, approximately 10 ml, was the source of the PBMCs. This clonotype was observed at least ten times. The antigen remains unidentified. The CDR3 is 15 amino acids. CDR1 is SGHVS and CDR2 is FQNEAQ in the germline V gene. V lost 5 bases, J lost 4 bases, and 14 bases lay in between. Amplified regions were TCR beta CDR3 sequences from RNA transcripts. Carried out on the TCR CDR3, a first-round RT-PCR used the HTBI primer set. TCRdb re-called the multiplex PCR reads with MiXCR, one entry per CDR3 protein. The table lists 300,000 to 400,000 distinct CDR3 sequences, 11% to 15% of them singletons.

This sequence joins TRBV7-8 and TRBJ2-2; D may match TRBD1 or TRBD2 (6 bases each). Sequencing was performed on blood. This TCR was recovered from a woman in her twenties or thirties with Graves' hyperthyroidism. For the CDR3, the DNA is TGTGCCAGCAGCCAACGGAAGGGGGGCACCGGGGAGCTGTTTTTT. Amino acids: CASSQRKGGTGELFF.